This T cell receptor (beta chain) was identified in a study of T cells after yellow fever vaccination (dated by TCRdb to 2018 to 2020). About the study as a whole: The SMART-Seq v4 Ultra Low Input RNA kit was used to prepare libraries from fractions with low cell numbers. Bulk TCR alpha and beta repertoires were sequenced longitudinally to track T-cell clones before and after primary and booster YFV17D yellow fever vaccination. Two healthy male donors made up the cohort, one aged 18 to 30 years and the other aged 30 to 40 years. Blood was drawn at multiple timepoints before and after primary and secondary immunization, with bulk PBMC replicates and cell subsets isolated.

This clonotype was recorded many times. The antigen it binds to is not known. No base quality information exists; no much larger clone differs at one position. The investigation overall reported the following: A small share of clonotypes occurred in both CD4 and CD8 compartments, likely arising from convergent recombination. The study included only a couple of donors, which limits how far the findings can be generalized. FACS-sorted repertoires could contain abundant contaminating clonotypes from the bulk population, so computational filtering was required. Compared with the primary T-cell response, the secondary T-cell response was weaker but faster, peaking on day 5 rather than day 15. After the booster, most of the clones that had expanded following primary vaccination were detected again (around 97% of CD4 and roughly 90% of CD8), which suggests that memory was broadly maintained.

V is pared back by 6 bases and J by 2 bases, with 17 bases lying between the germline termini. From the cysteine up to the phenylalanine, the CDR3 has a length of 16 residues. CDR3 DNA is the only sequence kept; it has 48 bases, read in frame from the first base. Instrument on record: Illumina NovaSeq 6000. Synthesis of TCR cDNA relied on 5'RACE template switching, a step that introduced a universal primer site along with unique molecular identifiers. cDNA synthesis was primed from both the TCR alpha and TCR beta constant segments. Library amplification used two PCR steps, and the second PCR step added sample barcodes and sequencing adapters. Sequencing of libraries was done on Illumina HiSeq 2500 (2x100 bp) or NovaSeq (2x150 bp). On the authors' methods: Demultiplexing of reads and collapsing into UMI consensus sequences were performed with MIGEC, and V(D)J alignment was carried out with MiXCR. Clonotypes responding to the vaccine were identified with edgeR on replicate PBMC samples, with the criteria of FDR below 0.01 and a log2 fold change above 5 up to day 15. Each bulk clonotype was labeled CD4 or CD8 based on which sequenced repertoire, CD4 or CD8, contained the clonotype at higher abundance. TCRdb passed the public sequencing reads through fastp at Q25 and MiXCR, retaining productive beta sequences. Every CDR3 protein is listed once, alongside the most common genes and DNA of its rows. The authors' filters were not applied to this entry. This sample holds 250,000 to 300,000 distinct CDR3 sequences; about 5.2% were observed only once. The ten most abundant clones make up roughly 3.4% of the sample.

The treatment or condition label, read with the paper, signifies: live attenuated yellow fever vaccine strain. A standard Ficoll-Paque protocol was used to isolate PBMCs from peripheral blood. CD4 and CD8 T-cell fractions were isolated with Dynabeads CD4 and CD8 positive selection kits. TriZol was used to extract RNA from bulk PBMCs, from CD4 and CD8 fractions, and from dextramer-positive and dextramer-negative fractions. The receptor was derived from a man aged 18 to 29 who received the YFV17D yellow fever vaccine. The chain links TRBV12-3 or TRBV12-4 with TRBJ1-3; the D gene identity is not certain. This sample comprised CD4+ T cells sorted from PBMCs, obtained on the day of the yellow fever booster vaccination. The DNA is as follows: TGTGCCAGCAGCTACCTAGCCCCATCGACTGGAAACACCATATATTTT. Its protein is CASSYLAPSTGNTIYF.